The 5 T cell receptor beta chains reported below all come from one sample, sequenced in a study of T cell repertoires in cytomegalovirus infection. TCRdb reprocessed the reads with MiXCR, giving one entry per CDR3 protein. The sample lists tens of thousands of distinct CDR3 sequences, roughly a fifth occurring once. Their specific antigens are unknown. Here the sequenced sample was CD8+ T cells from cultured PBMCs, taken from culture after CMV antigen stimulation. The source is a human donor in good health (CMV status not recorded). Some clones in this sample may be carry-over from other donors' samples.

The chain links TRBV30 to TRBJ1-2; TRBD1 aligns across 7 bases. The CDR3 contains 13 residues. The germline V gene has CDR1 GTSNPN and CDR2 SVGIG (reference sequence). The trim removed 3 bases at V and 8 bases at J, leaving 9 bases unmatched. This chain's CDR3 is CAWRASDRQGYTF. The CDR3 DNA reads as TGTGCCTGGAGAGCCTCGGACAGGCAGGGCTACACCTTC. Together with reference TRBV30 and TRBJ1-2, the CDR3 gives the full variable domain: SQTIHQWPATLVQPVGSPLSLECTVEGTSNPNLYWYRQAAGRGLQLLFYSVGIGQISSEVPQNLSASRPQDRQFILSSKKLLLSDSGFYLCAWRASDRQGYTFGSGTRLTVV.

This clonotype has a count of ten or more. The CDR3 DNA follows: TGTGCCAGCAGCTTAAACGACGGCTACAATGAGCAGTTCTTC. Amino acid sequence: CASSLNDGYNEQFF. V usage is TRBV7-8 and J usage is TRBJ2-1; no firm D call. This CDR3 comprises 14 residues. V was trimmed by 2 bases and J by 3 bases, leaving 8 bases between them. Germline values: CDR1 SGHVS, CDR2 FQNEAQ.

This clonotype was counted ten times or more. The chain employs TRBV7-2 and TRBJ2-5; no clear D gene. The CDR3 sequence is 11 residues long. CDR1 and CDR2 (germline): SGHTA, FQGNSA. Trimming pared 4 bases from V and 4 bases from J, leaving 4 bases between. CDR3 protein: CASSSRETQYF. The DNA for the CDR3 is TGTGCCAGCAGCTCAAGAGAGACCCAGTACTTC. The entire variable domain, with the rest obtained from reference TRBV7-2 and TRBJ2-5, is as follows: GAGVSQSPSNKVTEKGKDVELRCDPISGHTALYWYRQSLGQGLEFLIYFQGNSAPDKSGLPSDRFSAERTGGSVSTLTIQRTQQEDSAVYLCASSSRETQYFGPGTRLLVL.

The V gene is TRBV5-1, the J gene TRBJ1-1; D is perhaps TRBD1 (6 bases). V lost 3 bases and J lost 6, with 9 bases in between. Germline-derived CDR1 and CDR2 are SGHRS and YFSETQ. There are 12 residues in the CDR3. DNA for the CDR3: TGCGCCAGCAGCTACGGACAGTCTGAAGCTTTCTTT. As protein: CASSYGQSEAFF. The full variable domain, with the rest looked up from reference TRBV5-1 and TRBJ1-1, is KAGVTQTPRYLIKTRGQQVTLSCSPISGHRSVSWYQQTPGQGLQFLFEYFSETQRNKGNFPGRFSGRQFSNSRSEMNVSTLELGDSALYLCASSYGQSEAFFGQGTRLTVV.

This clonotype was seen many times. This chain joins TRBV3-1 and TRBJ2-5; D gene uncertain. Germline V gives CDR1 LGHDT, CDR2 YNNKEL (reference sequence). Trimming stripped 2 bases from V and 7 bases from J, with 5 bases between. This CDR3 contains 11 residues. The CDR3 DNA is TGTGCCAGCAGCCAATTAAGGACCCAGTACTTC. Its protein product is CASSQLRTQYF.